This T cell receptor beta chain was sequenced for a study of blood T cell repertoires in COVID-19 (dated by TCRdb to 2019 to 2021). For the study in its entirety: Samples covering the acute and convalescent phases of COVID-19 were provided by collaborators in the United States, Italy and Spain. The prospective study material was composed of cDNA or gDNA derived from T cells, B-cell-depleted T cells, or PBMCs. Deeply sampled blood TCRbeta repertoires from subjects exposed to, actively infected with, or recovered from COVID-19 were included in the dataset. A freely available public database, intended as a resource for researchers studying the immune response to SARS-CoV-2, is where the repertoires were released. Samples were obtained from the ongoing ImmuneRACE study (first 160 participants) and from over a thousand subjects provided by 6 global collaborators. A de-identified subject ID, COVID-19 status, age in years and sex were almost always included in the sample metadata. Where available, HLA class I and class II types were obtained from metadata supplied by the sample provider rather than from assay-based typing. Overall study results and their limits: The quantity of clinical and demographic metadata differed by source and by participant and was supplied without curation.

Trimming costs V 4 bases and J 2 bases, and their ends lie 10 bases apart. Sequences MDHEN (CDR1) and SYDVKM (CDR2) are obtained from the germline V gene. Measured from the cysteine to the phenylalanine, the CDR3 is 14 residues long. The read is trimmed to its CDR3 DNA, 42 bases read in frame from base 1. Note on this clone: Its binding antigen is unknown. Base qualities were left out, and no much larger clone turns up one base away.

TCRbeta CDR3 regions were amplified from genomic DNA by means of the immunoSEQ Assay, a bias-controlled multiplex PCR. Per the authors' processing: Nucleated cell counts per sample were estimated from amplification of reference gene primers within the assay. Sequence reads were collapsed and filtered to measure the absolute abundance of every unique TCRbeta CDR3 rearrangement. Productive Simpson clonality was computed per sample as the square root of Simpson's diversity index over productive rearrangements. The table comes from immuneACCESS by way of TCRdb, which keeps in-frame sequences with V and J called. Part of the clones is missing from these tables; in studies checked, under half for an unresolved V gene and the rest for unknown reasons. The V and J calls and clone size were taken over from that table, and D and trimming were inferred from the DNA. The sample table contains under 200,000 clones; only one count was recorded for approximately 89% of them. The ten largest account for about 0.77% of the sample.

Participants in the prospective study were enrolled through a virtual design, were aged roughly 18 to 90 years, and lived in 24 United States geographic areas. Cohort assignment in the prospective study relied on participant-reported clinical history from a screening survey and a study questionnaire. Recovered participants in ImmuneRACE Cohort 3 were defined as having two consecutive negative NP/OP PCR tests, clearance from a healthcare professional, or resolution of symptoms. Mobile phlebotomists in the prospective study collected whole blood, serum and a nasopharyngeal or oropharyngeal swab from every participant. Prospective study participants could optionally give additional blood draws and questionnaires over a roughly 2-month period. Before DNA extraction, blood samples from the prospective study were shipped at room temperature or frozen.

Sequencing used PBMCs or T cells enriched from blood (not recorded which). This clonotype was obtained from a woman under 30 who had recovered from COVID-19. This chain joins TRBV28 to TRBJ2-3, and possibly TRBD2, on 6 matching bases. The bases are TGTGCCAGCAGTTGGAGCGGGTACACAGATACGCAGTATTTT. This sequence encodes CASSWSGYTDTQYF.